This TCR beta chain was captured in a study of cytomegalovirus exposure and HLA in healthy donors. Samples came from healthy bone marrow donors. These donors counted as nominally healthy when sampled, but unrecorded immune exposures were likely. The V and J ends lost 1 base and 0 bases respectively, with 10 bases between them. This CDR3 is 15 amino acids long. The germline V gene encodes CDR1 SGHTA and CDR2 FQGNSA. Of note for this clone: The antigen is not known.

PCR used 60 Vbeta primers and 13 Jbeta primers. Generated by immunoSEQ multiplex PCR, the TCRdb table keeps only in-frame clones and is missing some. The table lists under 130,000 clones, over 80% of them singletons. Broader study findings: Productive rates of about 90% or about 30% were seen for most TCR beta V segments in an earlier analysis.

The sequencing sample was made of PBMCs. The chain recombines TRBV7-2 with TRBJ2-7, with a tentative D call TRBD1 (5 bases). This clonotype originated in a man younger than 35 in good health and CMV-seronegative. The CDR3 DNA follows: TGTGCCAGCAGCTTAGAGGGGCTAAGCTCCTACGAGCAGTACTTC. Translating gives CASSLEGLSSYEQYF.